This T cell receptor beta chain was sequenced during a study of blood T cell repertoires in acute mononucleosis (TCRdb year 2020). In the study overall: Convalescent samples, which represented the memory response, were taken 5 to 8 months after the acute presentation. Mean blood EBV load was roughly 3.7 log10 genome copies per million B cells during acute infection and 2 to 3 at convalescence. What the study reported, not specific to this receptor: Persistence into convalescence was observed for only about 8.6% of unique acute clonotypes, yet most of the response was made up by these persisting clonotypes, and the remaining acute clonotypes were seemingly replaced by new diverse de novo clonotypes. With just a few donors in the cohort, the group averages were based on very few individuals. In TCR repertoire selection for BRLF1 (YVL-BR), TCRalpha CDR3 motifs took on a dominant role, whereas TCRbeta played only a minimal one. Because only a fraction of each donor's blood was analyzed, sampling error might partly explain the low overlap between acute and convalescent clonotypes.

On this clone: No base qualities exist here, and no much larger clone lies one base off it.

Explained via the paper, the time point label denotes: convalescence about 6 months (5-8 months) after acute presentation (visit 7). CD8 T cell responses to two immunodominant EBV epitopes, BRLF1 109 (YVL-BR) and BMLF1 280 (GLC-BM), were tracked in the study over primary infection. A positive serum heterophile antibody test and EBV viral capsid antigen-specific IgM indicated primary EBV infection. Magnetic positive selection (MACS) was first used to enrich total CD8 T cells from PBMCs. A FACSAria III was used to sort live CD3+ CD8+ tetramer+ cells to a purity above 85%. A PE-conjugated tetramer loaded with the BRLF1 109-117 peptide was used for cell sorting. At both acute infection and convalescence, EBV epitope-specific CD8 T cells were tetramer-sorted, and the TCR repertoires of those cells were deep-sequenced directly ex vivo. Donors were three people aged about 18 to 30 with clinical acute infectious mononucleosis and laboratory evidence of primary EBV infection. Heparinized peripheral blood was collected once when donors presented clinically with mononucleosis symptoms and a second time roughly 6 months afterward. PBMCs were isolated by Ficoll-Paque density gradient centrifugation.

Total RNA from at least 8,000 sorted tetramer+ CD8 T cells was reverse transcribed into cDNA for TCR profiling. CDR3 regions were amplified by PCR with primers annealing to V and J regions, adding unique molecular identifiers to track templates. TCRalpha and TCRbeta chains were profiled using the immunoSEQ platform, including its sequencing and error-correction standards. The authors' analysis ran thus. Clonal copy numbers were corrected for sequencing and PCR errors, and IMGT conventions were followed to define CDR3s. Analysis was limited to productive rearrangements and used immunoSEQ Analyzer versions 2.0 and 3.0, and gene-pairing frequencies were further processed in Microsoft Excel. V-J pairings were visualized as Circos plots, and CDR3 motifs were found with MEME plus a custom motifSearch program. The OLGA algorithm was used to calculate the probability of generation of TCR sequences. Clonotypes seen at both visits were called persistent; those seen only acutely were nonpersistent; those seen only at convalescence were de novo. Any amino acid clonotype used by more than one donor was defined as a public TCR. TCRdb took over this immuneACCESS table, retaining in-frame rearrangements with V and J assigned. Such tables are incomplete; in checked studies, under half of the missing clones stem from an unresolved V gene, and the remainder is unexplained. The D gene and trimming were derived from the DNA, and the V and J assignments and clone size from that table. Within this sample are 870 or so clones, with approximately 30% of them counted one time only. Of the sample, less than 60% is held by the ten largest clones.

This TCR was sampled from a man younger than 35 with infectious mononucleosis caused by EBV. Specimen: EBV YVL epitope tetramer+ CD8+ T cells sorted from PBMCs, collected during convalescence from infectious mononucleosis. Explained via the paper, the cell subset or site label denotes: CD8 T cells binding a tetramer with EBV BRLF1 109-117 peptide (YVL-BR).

CDR3 loop: CASDFRQVDNEQFF. At the DNA level, the sequence is TGTGCCAGTGATTTCCGACAGGTGGACAATGAGCAGTTCTTC. The rearrangement combines TRBV25-1 with TRBJ2-1; D gene: possibly TRBD1, on 6 matching bases. V loses 9 bases of germline sequence and J loses 5 bases, and the interval between the two ends is 17 bases. Taken from cysteine to phenylalanine, the CDR3 has 14 residues. The sequence is cut down to CDR3 DNA, 42 bases in frame from base 1. According to the germline V gene, CDR1 reads MGHDK and CDR2 reads SYGVNS. When the CDR3 is completed using the reference TRBV25-1 and TRBJ2-1 genes on either side, the full variable domain is EADIYQTPRYLVIGTGKKITLECSQTMGHDKMYWYQQDPGMELHLIHYSYGVNSTEKGDLSSESTVSRIRTEHFPLTLESARPSHTSQYLCASDFRQVDNEQFFGPGTRLTVL.